Listed below are T cell receptor beta chains from one sample, sequenced in a study of cytomegalovirus exposure and HLA in healthy donors. The method was immunoSEQ multiplex PCR; TCRdb's version includes in-frame clones alone and lacks a portion of them. The sample has about 210,000 clones. The sequenced material came from PBMCs. The receptors shown here come from a woman between 25 and 40 years old in good health and CMV-seropositive. Each CDR3 is given without its conserved first and last residue.

V gene,CDR3 length,CDR3 protein
TRBV29-1,12,SVLTVNYNYGYT
TRBV18,12,ASSTGLTNYGYT
TRBV6-5,13,ASSPRDRESSPLH
TRBV10-2,12,ASRSDSSGNTIY
TRBV30,14,AWSRRGDRASYEQY
TRBV7-9,11,ASSRGGNSPLH
TRBV5-1,13,ASSLEGQGGQPQH
TRBV10-2,12,ASRDDRGASPLH
TRBV18,13,ASSPRTGRTYEQY
TRBV18,13,ASSPLGAGNYGYT
TRBV9,13,ASSVGGASSGEQY
TRBV6-1,13,ASMRVLGGGNTIY
TRBV7-9,13,ASSPTGEWFSEQY
TRBV27,13,ASKKGQGSNQPQH
TRBV11-1,13,ASSLWRSNTGELF
TRBV2,13,ASSESSGGTYEQY
TRBV18,16,ASSREGGAVVGNYGYT
TRBV2,14,ASSDDLAGAYNEQF
TRBV29-1,12,SVEGSGGPDTQY
TRBV20-1,9,SARAGYEQY
TRBV29-1,12,SVVPRGSDTEAF
TRBV25-1,12,ASSRAGGPTEAF
TRBV29-1,10,SVVTGGLEQY
TRBV5-1,11,ASSLAGRGEQF
TRBV29-1,14,SVERLGGSSTDTQY
TRBV14,13,ASSHGTGDDYGYT
TRBV10-3,12,AISEPGRGFWQY
TRBV7-2,11,ASSLRVIYEQY
TRBV6-1,12,ATEGGQLNQPQH
TRBV4-1,13,ASSQVQGFVYEQY
TRBV11-2,15,ASSFLGGPGVSDTQY
TRBV30,12,AWTEDGINQPQH
TRBV29-1,12,SVVTGRPANEQF
TRBV7-9,12,ASSPRTVGNTIY
TRBV9,13,ASSVEGAPTDTQY
TRBV11-2,13,ASSPDGTGGTEAF
TRBV7-7,11,ASSLTRQETQY
TRBV2,11,ASSVRDSGGRY
TRBV5-1,12,ASSLAGQATEAF
TRBV12-5,12,ASDNGLLPNGYT
TRBV2,11,ASRSGTSPEQY
TRBV6-1,12,ASSAGQGSQPQH
TRBV5-6,9,ASSLGSEAF
TRBV9,9,ASSGGTEAF
TRBV29-1,11,SAGQAAGETQY
TRBV19,16,ARRREKNRDPFYYGYT
TRBV7-2,17,ASSPSRGRPQGNTGELF
TRBV30,15,AWSSSRVSGTNYGYT
TRBV5-1,12,ASRWETGDDEQY
TRBV27,15,ASSLHLVAGGSYEQY
TRBV7-2,12,ASSYWTSRYEQY
TRBV18,13,ASSPGHANTGELF